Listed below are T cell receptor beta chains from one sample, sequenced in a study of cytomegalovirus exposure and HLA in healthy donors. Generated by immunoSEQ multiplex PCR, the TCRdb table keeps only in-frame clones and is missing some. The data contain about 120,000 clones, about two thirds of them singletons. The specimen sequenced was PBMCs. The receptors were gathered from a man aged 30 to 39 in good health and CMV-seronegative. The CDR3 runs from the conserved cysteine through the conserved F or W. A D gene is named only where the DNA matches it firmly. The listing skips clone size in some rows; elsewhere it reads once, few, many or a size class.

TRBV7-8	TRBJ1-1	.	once	TGTGCCAGCAGTAGACAGAGCTTGAACACTGAAGCTTTCTTT	CASSRQSLNTEAFF
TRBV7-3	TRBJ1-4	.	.	TGTGCCAGCAGCGAAACCGGGTGGAAGAGTGAAAAACTGTTTTTT	CASSETGWKSEKLFF
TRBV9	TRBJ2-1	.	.	TGTGCCAGCAGCCCCCCGGGCGGGGCCCCGATTAACGAGCAGTTCTTC	CASSPPGGAPINEQFF
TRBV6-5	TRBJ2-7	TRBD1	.	TGTGCCAGCAGAGGGACAGGGGAATCCTACGAGCAGTACTTC	CASRGTGESYEQYF
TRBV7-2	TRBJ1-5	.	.	TGTGCCAGCAGCTTAGATCCCGCAGGGAAAGTTAGCAATCAGCCCCAGCATTTT	CASSLDPAGKVSNQPQHF
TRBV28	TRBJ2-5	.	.	TGTGCCAGCGGGGGCCGGGGATTCCAAGAGACCCAGTACTTC	CASGGRGFQETQYF
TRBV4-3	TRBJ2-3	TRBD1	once	TGCGCCAGCAGCGACACAGGGGCGCGCAGAGTAGATACGCAGTATTTT	CASSDTGARRVDTQYF
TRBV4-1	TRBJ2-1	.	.	TGCGCCAGCAGCCAAGATTCGGAGTACAATGAGCAGTTCTTC	CASSQDSEYNEQFF
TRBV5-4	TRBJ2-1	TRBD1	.	TGTGCCAGCACCATAGAGGGGACAGGGGGATACAATGAGCAGTTCTTC	CASTIEGTGGYNEQFF
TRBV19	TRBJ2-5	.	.	TGTGCCAGTAGTATTTGGGGAGAAGAATGGACCCAGTACTTC	CASSIWGEEWTQYF
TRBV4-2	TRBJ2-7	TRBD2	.	TGTGCCAGCAGCCAAGATCTAAGCGGGAGCTCCTACGAGCAGTACTTC	CASSQDLSGSSYEQYF
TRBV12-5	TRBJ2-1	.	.	TGTGCTAGTGGTTTGTACGACAGACACAATGAGCAGTTCTTC	CASGLYDRHNEQFF
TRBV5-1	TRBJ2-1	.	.	TGCGCCAGCAGCTTGGGTTCGGGGTCCAATGAGCAGTTCTTC	CASSLGSGSNEQFF
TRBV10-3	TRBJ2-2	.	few	TGTGCCATCAGTGGCCCGCGCACCGGGGAGCTGTTTTTT	CAISGPRTGELFF
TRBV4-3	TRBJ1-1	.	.	TGCGCCAGCAGCCAAGAGGGGGCCCTAACCATGAACACTGAAGCTTTCTTT	CASSQEGALTMNTEAFF
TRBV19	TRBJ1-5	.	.	TGTGCCAGTAGTATCCTAAATCAGCCCCAGCATTTT	CASSILNQPQHF
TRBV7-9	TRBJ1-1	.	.	TGTTCCAGCAGCTTCTCTAACACTGAAGCTTTCTTT	CSSSFSNTEAFF
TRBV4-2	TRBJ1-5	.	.	TGTGCCAGCAGCCTCAGAGATCGCGGATCTCAGCCCCAGCATTTT	CASSLRDRGSQPQHF
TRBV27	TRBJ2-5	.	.	TGTGCCAGCAGCTCGACCGGGGTAGAGACCCAGTACTTC	CASSSTGVETQYF
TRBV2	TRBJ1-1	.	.	TGTGCCAGCGCCCGTCAGGTGTGGAACACTGAAGCTTTCTTT	CASARQVWNTEAFF
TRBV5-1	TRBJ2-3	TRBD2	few	TGCGCCAGCAGTACCCTAGCGGGGGGGATAGATACGCAGTATTTT	CASSTLAGGIDTQYF
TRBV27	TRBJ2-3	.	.	TGTGCCAGCAGTATGCGGGGCAGACCTAGCACAGATACGCAGTATTTT	CASSMRGRPSTDTQYF
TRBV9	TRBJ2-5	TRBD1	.	TGTGCCAGCAGCGTCGGAGTCGGTGGGACAGGGGAAGAGACCCAGTACTTC	CASSVGVGGTGEETQYF
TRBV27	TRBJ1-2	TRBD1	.	TGTGCCAGCAGTCGCAACAGGGGATTAAACTATGGCTACACCTTC	CASSRNRGLNYGYTF
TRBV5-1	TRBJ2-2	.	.	TGCGCCAGCAGCTTGGAGAGGGTGAACACCGGGGAGCTGTTTTTT	CASSLERVNTGELFF
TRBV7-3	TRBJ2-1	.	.	TGTGCCAGCAGCCGCGGAGGCTCCTACAATGAGCAGTTCTTC	CASSRGGSYNEQFF
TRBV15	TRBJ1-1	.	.	TGTGCCACCAGCAGTTCAGATAACACTGAAGCTTTCTTT	CATSSSDNTEAFF
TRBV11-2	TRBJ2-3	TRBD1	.	TGTGCCAGCAGCTTAGTATGGGGACAGGGTGTGACAGATACGCAGTATTTT	CASSLVWGQGVTDTQYF